Listed below are T cell receptor beta chains from one sample, sequenced in a study of blood T cell repertoires in COVID-19. The assay was immunoSEQ multiplex PCR, and TCRdb's table has in-frame clones only and misses some. The profile covers around 260,000 clones, with approximately 87% appearing a single time and less than 6% taken by the ten largest. Sequenced input: peripheral blood. Source of these receptors: a man aged 55 to 70 who had recovered from COVID-19. The CDR3 runs from the conserved cysteine through the conserved F or W. D genes are given only for firm matches. Clone size appears in some rows only: once, few, many, or a class for an expanded clone.

clone_size	d_call	j_call	v_call	cdr3_nt	cdr3_aa
NA	NA	TRBJ1-1	TRBV6-4	TGTGCCAGCAGTGTTTCCAGAAACACTGAAGCTTTCTTT	CASSVSRNTEAFF
NA	NA	TRBJ1-5	TRBV7-2	TGTGCCAGCCACGCCGGGGGTGGTCAGCCCCAGCATTTT	CASHAGGGQPQHF
NA	NA	TRBJ1-2	TRBV29-1	TGCAGCGTTGAGGCCACAGATACTAACTATGGCTACACCTTC	CSVEATDTNYGYTF
NA	NA	TRBJ2-1	TRBV28	TGTGCCAGCAGAGATCGGACAGTCGATGAGCAGTTCTTC	CASRDRTVDEQFF
NA	NA	TRBJ2-7	TRBV2	TGTGCCAGCAGTCTAGGCGGGGAGCAGTACTTC	CASSLGGEQYF
NA	NA	TRBJ1-6	TRBV12-3/TRBV12-4	TGTGCCAGCCATAGGGGGGGCGGTTCACCCCTCCACTTT	CASHRGGGSPLHF
NA	TRBD2	TRBJ2-5	TRBV9	TGTGCCAGCACCGAAACCGGACTAGCGGTAGAGACCCAGTACTTC	CASTETGLAVETQYF
NA	NA	TRBJ2-2	TRBV7-8	TGTGCCAGCAGCGCTACAGGGAGGAACACCGGGGAGCTGTTTTTT	CASSATGRNTGELFF
NA	NA	TRBJ2-1	TRBV10-2	TGCGCCAGCAGGCGCCTAGCGAGGGGGGGGTACAATGAGCAGTTCTTC	CASRRLARGGYNEQFF
NA	TRBD1	TRBJ2-5	TRBV7-2	TGTGCCAGCAGCTTAGGGACAGGGGGAGAGACCCAGTACTTC	CASSLGTGGETQYF
few	NA	TRBJ1-5	TRBV5-1	TGCGCCAGCAGCTTGAGCGACAGGAGCAATCAGCCCCAGCATTTT	CASSLSDRSNQPQHF
NA	TRBD2	TRBJ2-7	TRBV5-4	TGTGCCAGCAGCTCGGGACTAGCGGTTACCTACGAGCAGTACTTC	CASSSGLAVTYEQYF
NA	TRBD2	TRBJ2-7	TRBV4-1	TGCGCCAGCAGCGGGACTAGCGGCCCTGGGGGGTACGAGCAGTACTTC	CASSGTSGPGGYEQYF
NA	TRBD1	TRBJ2-1	TRBV29-1	TGCAGCGTTGACCGGGACAGGGGAGAGCAGTTCTTC	CSVDRDRGEQFF
NA	NA	TRBJ2-7	TRBV6-6	TGTGCCAGCAGTTACAGCCCCCAGGGGATAGGCGAGCAGTACTTC	CASSYSPQGIGEQYF
few	NA	TRBJ1-1	TRBV4-2	TGTGCCAGCAGCCAAGATTCGACGTCTGGGACATTGGGCGCTTTCTTT	CASSQDSTSGTLGAFF
NA	TRBD1	TRBJ1-3	TRBV11-2	TGTGCCACCGGACAGGGGAGCTCTGGAAACACCATATATTTT	CATGQGSSGNTIYF
NA	NA	TRBJ2-7	TRBV18	TGTGCCAGCTCACCAACGAGTGGCTACGAGCAGTACTTC	CASSPTSGYEQYF
NA	NA	TRBJ2-3	TRBV19	TGTGCCAGTAGTATGGCCCGGGGTTCGGATACGCAGTATTTT	CASSMARGSDTQYF
NA	NA	TRBJ2-2	TRBV19	TGTGCCAGTAGTATCCAAGCACCCCAGAACACCGGGGAGCTGTTTTTT	CASSIQAPQNTGELFF
NA	TRBD2	TRBJ2-7	TRBV6-6	TGTGCCAGCAGAGTAGCGGGGACCTCCTACGAGCAGTACTTC	CASRVAGTSYEQYF
few	NA	TRBJ2-7	TRBV5-4	TGTGCCAGCAGCCCCCCAGGGGCCCACGAGCAGTACTTC	CASSPPGAHEQYF
once	NA	TRBJ2-1	TRBV11-2	TGTGCCAGCACCATAGGGGCCGTTGAACAGAGCTCCTACAATGAGCAGTTCTTC	CASTIGAVEQSSYNEQFF
NA	TRBD2	TRBJ2-7	TRBV6-5	TGTGCCAGCCGAGAGGGCAGCGGGGCCTACGAGCAGTACTTC	CASREGSGAYEQYF
once	NA	TRBJ2-7	TRBV15	TGTGCCACCAGCAGAGATATGGCAGGGGTCGGCGAGCAGTACTTC	CATSRDMAGVGEQYF
NA	NA	TRBJ2-3	TRBV5-1	TGCGCCAGCAGCAACGACACCACAAGCACAGATACGCAGTATTTT	CASSNDTTSTDTQYF
once	NA	TRBJ1-4	TRBV10-3	TGTGCCATCCGAGGGAGCGAAAATGAAAAACTGTTTTTT	CAIRGSENEKLFF
NA	TRBD1	TRBJ1-5	TRBV19	TGTGCCAGTAGTCCCGGGACAGTTAACAATCAGCCCCAGCATTTT	CASSPGTVNNQPQHF
NA	TRBD1	TRBJ1-5	TRBV29-1	TGCAGCGCCTTGACAGGGGGCCAGCCCCAGCATTTT	CSALTGGQPQHF
NA	TRBD2	TRBJ2-1	TRBV5-6	TGTGCCAGCAGCTTGGCCCGGGGGGGATTGTACAATGAGCAGTTCTTC	CASSLARGGLYNEQFF
NA	NA	TRBJ2-7	TRBV27	TGTGCCAGCAGTTTATCGACAGGCACCTACGCAGAGCAGTACTTC	CASSLSTGTYAEQYF
NA	NA	TRBJ1-6	TRBV3-1/TRBV3-2	TGTGCCAGCAGCCTCGCATCCCAGCGGAGGTCCGGTTCACCCCTCCACTTT	CASSLASQRRSGSPLHF
NA	NA	TRBJ1-1	TRBV28	TGTGCCAGCAGTTTAGGGATAGGGGCAAACACTGAAGCTTTCTTT	CASSLGIGANTEAFF
NA	TRBD1	TRBJ2-7	TRBV10-1	TGCGCCAGCAGGGGTGGACAGGGAGGCGAGCAGTACTTC	CASRGGQGGEQYF
NA	NA	TRBJ2-3	TRBV5-1	TGCGCCAGCAGCTTGGTTTCGGATACGCAGTATTTT	CASSLVSDTQYF
few	NA	TRBJ1-2	TRBV3-1/TRBV3-2	TGTGCCAGCAGCCAAGTCAACAGCAGGGGCTACACCTTC	CASSQVNSRGYTF
NA	NA	TRBJ1-3	TRBV7-6	TGTGCCAGCAGCGCAGACAGCGTCTCTGGAAACACCATATATTTT	CASSADSVSGNTIYF
NA	TRBD2	TRBJ2-7	TRBV6-5	TGTGCCAGCAGTTACTCACGTCGGGGGGACTACGAGCAGTACTTC	CASSYSRRGDYEQYF
NA	TRBD1	TRBJ2-6	TRBV19	TGTGCCAGTAGACCCGGGACAGACGGCTCTGGGGCCAACGTCCTGACTTTC	CASRPGTDGSGANVLTF
NA	NA	TRBJ2-7	TRBV28	TGTGCCAGCAGTTTATCTTTCTACGAGCAGTACTTC	CASSLSFYEQYF
NA	NA	TRBJ2-3	TRBV2	TGTGCCAGCAGGGGACTCCGAGGGGGCACAGATACGCAGTATTTT	CASRGLRGGTDTQYF
NA	TRBD2	TRBJ2-5	TRBV7-3	TGTGCCAGCAGCCTAGCGGGGGGGCTGGAGACCCAGTACTTC	CASSLAGGLETQYF
NA	NA	TRBJ1-1	TRBV3-1/TRBV3-2	TGTGCCAGCAGCCAAGAGATCGCGGGGAGTGAAGCTTTCTTT	CASSQEIAGSEAFF